Listed below are T cell receptor beta chains from one sample, sequenced in a study of radiation and T cells in renal cell carcinoma. Produced via immunoSEQ multiplex PCR; TCRdb's table is partial and in-frame only. The data show roughly 120,000 clones, 81% seen once. The sequences come from blood, collected from a patient whose treatment included radiotherapy and nephrectomy. All receptors derive from a woman in her fifties or sixties with renal cell carcinoma. CDR3s include the opening cysteine and the closing phenylalanine or tryptophan. D genes are given only for firm matches. Not every row has a clone size; where given, it reads once, few, many or a size class.

>TRBV11-2|TRBJ2-7|-|once
CASSSDKYEQYF
TGTGCCAGCAGCTCCGACAAGTACGAGCAGTACTTC
>TRBV29-1|TRBJ1-3|-|-
CSVVRGRDTIYF
TGCAGCGTTGTTCGGGGAAGGGACACCATATATTTT
>TRBV21-1|TRBJ1-2|-|-
CASTPLGAGNHYGYTF
TGTGCCAGCACCCCCTTGGGGGCAGGGAATCACTATGGCTACACCTTC
>TRBV5-1|TRBJ2-7|TRBD1|once
CASSLVTGGYEQYF
TGCGCCAGCAGCTTGGTGACAGGGGGCTACGAGCAGTACTTC
>TRBV4-3|TRBJ1-2|-|-
CASSQDGAGVSYGYTF
TGCGCCAGCAGCCAAGATGGGGCAGGGGTAAGCTATGGCTACACCTTC
>TRBV5-1|TRBJ1-1|-|-
CASSFQGHPAEAFF
TGCGCCAGCAGCTTCCAAGGACACCCAGCTGAAGCTTTCTTT
>TRBV7-9|TRBJ1-6|-|-
CASSLGAGEGASPLHF
TGTGCCAGCAGCTTAGGGGCAGGGGAAGGCGCTTCACCCCTCCACTTT
>TRBV27|TRBJ2-6|-|-
CASKVGAPGANVLTF
TGTGCCAGCAAGGTGGGGGCACCTGGGGCCAACGTCCTGACTTTC
>TRBV14|TRBJ2-1|-|-
CASSQGDNEQFF
TGTGCCAGCAGCCAAGGCGACAATGAGCAGTTCTTC
>TRBV5-1|TRBJ2-7|-|-
CASSFASGRTYEQYF
TGCGCCAGCAGCTTTGCGTCAGGGCGAACCTACGAGCAGTACTTC
>TRBV5-4|TRBJ2-1|-|-
CASSTRSSSYNEQFF
TGTGCCAGCAGCACCCGCTCGAGCTCCTACAATGAGCAGTTCTTC
>TRBV28|TRBJ1-2|-|few
CASSLRGPYGYTF
TGTGCCAGCAGTTTGAGGGGCCCCTATGGCTACACCTTC
>TRBV5-4|TRBJ2-1|-|-
CASSLALGGTEMQFF
TGTGCCAGCAGCTTGGCTTTGGGCGGGACGGAGATGCAGTTCTTC
>TRBV5-4|TRBJ2-2|-|-
CASSRDRTNTGELFF
TGTGCCAGCAGCCGAGACCGCACGAACACCGGGGAGCTGTTTTTT
>TRBV9|TRBJ2-1|TRBD2|-
CASSPPSGGGWNEQFF
TGTGCCAGCAGCCCCCCATCGGGGGGTGGCTGGAATGAGCAGTTCTTC
>TRBV7-5|TRBJ1-2|-|-
CARSSPERVNGYTF
TGTGCCAGAAGCTCCCCCGAGCGGGTTAATGGCTACACCTTC
>TRBV19|TRBJ2-3|TRBD1|once
CASSAGTGIGTDTQYF
TGTGCCAGTAGTGCCGGGACAGGGATTGGCACAGATACGCAGTATTTT
>TRBV5-4|TRBJ2-3|TRBD1|-
CASRFTPGQGESDTQYF
TGTGCCAGCAGATTTACCCCGGGACAGGGAGAGTCAGATACGCAGTATTTT
>TRBV5-5|TRBJ1-5|TRBD1|few
CASSLTGGDQPQHF
TGTGCCAGCAGCCTGACAGGGGGCGATCAGCCCCAGCATTTT
>TRBV5-4|TRBJ1-1|-|few
CASSLNTEAFF
TGTGCCAGCAGCCTGAACACTGAAGCTTTCTTT
>TRBV7-9|TRBJ2-1|-|-
CASSFTGDEQFF
TGTGCCAGCAGCTTTACCGGTGACGAGCAGTTCTTC
>TRBV27|TRBJ2-3|TRBD2|-
CASSVSGTSRRTGTQYF
TGTGCCAGCAGTGTCTCCGGGACTAGTAGGAGGACGGGTACGCAGTATTTT
>TRBV7-2|TRBJ2-5|TRBD2|-
CASSLVAGREETQYF
TGTGCCAGCAGCTTAGTTGCGGGGAGGGAAGAGACCCAGTACTTC
>TRBV9|TRBJ1-1|TRBD1|-
CASSFSGQGSTEAFF
TGTGCCAGCAGCTTTAGTGGACAGGGGAGCACTGAAGCTTTCTTT
>TRBV14|TRBJ2-5|-|-
CASSQDRGTIGETQYF
TGTGCCAGCAGCCAAGATAGGGGAACCATCGGAGAGACCCAGTACTTC
>TRBV9|TRBJ2-7|-|-
CASSVDSWVNEQYF
TGTGCCAGCAGCGTAGATTCATGGGTGAACGAGCAGTACTTC
>TRBV7-2|TRBJ2-3|-|-
CASSPGGASLPDTQYF
TGTGCCAGCAGCCCAGGCGGGGCCAGCCTTCCAGATACGCAGTATTTT
>TRBV5-5|TRBJ2-3|-|once
CASSLSSGWGTDTQYF
TGTGCCAGCAGCTTGTCGTCGGGGTGGGGCACAGATACGCAGTATTTT
>TRBV13|TRBJ2-7|-|-
CASSSTGSDEQYF
TGTGCCAGCAGCTCCACAGGGTCCGACGAGCAGTACTTC
>TRBV9|TRBJ1-3|-|-
CASSAQGFAGNTIYF
TGTGCCAGCAGCGCCCAGGGGTTTGCTGGAAACACCATATATTTT
>TRBV9|TRBJ2-7|-|-
CASSAYPTGSEQYF
TGTGCCAGCAGCGCCTACCCTACTGGGTCCGAGCAGTACTTC
>TRBV5-8|TRBJ2-3|-|-
CASSPVLGVFGTQYF
TGTGCCAGCAGCCCAGTACTGGGAGTTTTCGGTACGCAGTATTTT
>TRBV7-3|TRBJ2-2|-|-
CASSPLGVGELFF
TGTGCCAGCAGCCCCTTGGGAGTCGGGGAGCTGTTTTTT
>TRBV2|TRBJ1-2|-|few
CAGSSSIHYGYTF
TGTGCCGGGTCTTCCTCGATACACTATGGCTACACCTTC
>TRBV28|TRBJ1-1|-|-
CASGLGAMNTEAFF
TGTGCCAGCGGACTGGGGGCGATGAACACTGAAGCTTTCTTT
>TRBV11-2|TRBJ2-2|-|few
CATRVWGGADTGELFF
TGTGCCACCCGTGTATGGGGGGGCGCAGACACCGGGGAGCTGTTTTTT
>TRBV5-5|TRBJ1-2|-|-
CASSLAGDVGQGNYGYTF
TGTGCCAGCAGCTTGGCCGGGGACGTCGGGCAGGGAAACTATGGCTACACCTTC
>TRBV6-1|TRBJ1-1|-|few
CASSEAQGINTEAFF
TGTGCCAGCAGTGAAGCGCAGGGTATAAACACTGAAGCTTTCTTT
>TRBV7-2|TRBJ2-2|TRBD1|-
CASRMGQGNTGELFF
TGTGCCAGCAGGATGGGACAGGGAAACACCGGGGAGCTGTTTTTT
>TRBV5-6|TRBJ1-2|TRBD1|-
CASSRTGQAFSYTF
TGTGCCAGCAGCAGGACAGGGCAGGCCTTCAGCTACACCTTC
>TRBV6-5|TRBJ1-2|TRBD1|-
CASRKPSGTAYGYTF
TGTGCCAGCAGAAAACCTTCCGGGACAGCCTATGGCTACACCTTC
>TRBV9|TRBJ1-6|TRBD1|few
CASSPVAGGNSPLHF
TGTGCCAGCAGCCCTGTTGCAGGGGGTAATTCACCCCTCCACTTT